The 18 T cell receptor beta chains listed next were all sequenced from one sample in a study of post-analysis software for immune sequencing data. Study-level points and caveats: The five TRBV segments detected at higher frequency in patients than in controls included TRBV5-6, TRBV5-1 and TRBV20-1.

Incorporated into the TCR beta cDNA libraries were unique molecular identifiers, which served to reduce PCR and sequencing biases. Via MiXCR, TCRdb re-called the PCR reads, giving one row per CDR3 protein. Of approximately 660,000 distinct CDR3 sequences detected, 59% appear once; the ten largest clones hold about 11%. These receptors have no identified antigens. Specimen: blood. These receptors originate from a girl aged 2 to 10 with multiple sclerosis.

This chain links TRBV7-8 with TRBJ2-7; D is unresolved. Germline assignment: CDR1 SGHVS and CDR2 FQNEAQ. CDR3 size: 17 residues. V lost 5 bases and J lost 0, with 20 bases in between. CDR3 in amino acids: CASSRYLSTGYSYEQYF. The CDR3 nucleotides read TGTGCCAGCAGCCGATACCTATCGACGGGTTACTCCTACGAGCAGTACTTC.

This clonotype was recorded only once. One junction end does not reproduce the germline sequence, and a read error may be involved. This chain connects TRBV29-1 to TRBJ2-3; 8 bases match TRBD2. Germline V lookup: CDR1 SQVTM, CDR2 ANQGSEA. The CDR3 has 15 amino acids. In nucleotides, the CDR3 is TGCAGCGTGGAAGTAAGCGGGGGAAGCACAGATACGCAGTATTTT. Amino acid sequence: CSVEVSGGSTDTQYF.

The chain combines TRBV10-3 with TRBJ1-1, with D perhaps matching TRBD1 (6 bases). V was pared by 6 bases and J by 3 bases, with 14 bases between. The germline V gene has CDR1 ENHRY and CDR2 SYGVKD. The CDR3 contains 14 residues. DNA of the CDR3: TGTGCCATCAGGGAGACAGGCGAGTACACTGAAGCTTTCTTT. Translation gives CAIRETGEYTEAFF.

The rearrangement links TRBV12-3 or TRBV12-4 to TRBJ1-2; D perhaps matches TRBD1 (5 bases). The CDR3 is 15 residues long. Trimming removed 1 base at V and 8 bases at J, with 17 bases between. CDR3 in DNA: TGTGCCAGCAGTTTAGGAGGGGTAACAATGTGGGGCTACACCTTC. This codes for CASSLGGVTMWGYTF.

V is TRBV10-3 and J is TRBJ1-1; D uncertain. V dropped 4 bases and J dropped 0 bases, with 6 bases sitting between them. Germline assignment: CDR1 ENHRY and CDR2 SYGVKD. This CDR3 is 13 amino acids long. Here the CDR3 DNA reads TGTGCCATCAGTGGATACTTGAACACTGAAGCTTTCTTT. Translating it yields CAISGYLNTEAFF.

CDR3 amino acids: CAISGGREETQYF. The CDR3 DNA reads as TGTGCCATCAGTGGAGGCAGGGAAGAGACCCAGTACTTC. The V call is TRBV10-3, the J call TRBJ2-5, with D possibly TRBD1 on 5 matching bases. The CDR3 has 13 residues. The germline V gene encodes CDR1 ENHRY and CDR2 SYGVKD. Trimming left V 4 bases short and J 3 bases short, with 9 bases between.

The chain recombines TRBV12-3 or TRBV12-4 with TRBJ1-5; D uncertain. The CDR3 runs to 17 residues. V was pared by 3 bases and J by 0 bases, with 15 bases between. The CDR3 DNA follows: TGTGCCAGCAGTTTTCCAGAGGATCTGGCTAGCAATCAGCCCCAGCATTTT. Translating it yields CASSFPEDLASNQPQHF.

This chain uses TRBV7-2 with TRBJ2-5; D possibly uses TRBD1 or TRBD2 (5 bases each). The CDR3 spans 14 residues. CDR1 and CDR2 (germline): SGHTA, FQGNSA. V gave up 5 bases and J gave up 5 bases, with 15 bases separating them. CDR3 bases: TGTGCCAGCAGCCGGGACCCAAGCTGGGAGACCCAGTACTTC. This sequence encodes CASSRDPSWETQYF.

V is TRBV7-9 and J is TRBJ2-5; D gene unclear. V was clipped by 5 bases and J by 1 base, with 11 bases between them. Germline values: CDR1 SEHNR, CDR2 FQNEAQ (reference sequence). CDR3 size: 14 residues. CDR3 DNA: TGTGCCAGCAGCCCTCGGAATGGCCAAGAGACCCAGTACTTC. Translation gives CASSPRNGQETQYF.

This chain joins TRBV11-2 and TRBJ2-4; D possibly matches TRBD1 or TRBD2 (5 bases each). The CDR3 contains 14 residues. Germline CDR1 is SGHAT and CDR2 is FQNNGV. The V end lost 0 bases, the J end lost 8 bases, and 11 bases lay between the germline ends. The CDR3 region has the DNA TGTGCCAGCAGCTTAGAGCTGGGACGGGACATTCAGTACTTC. Amino acid sequence: CASSLELGRDIQYF.

The chain uses TRBV20-1 and TRBJ2-1; the D gene is possibly TRBD2 (6 bases). Germline V gene lookup returns CDR1 DFQATT and CDR2 SNEGSKA (reference sequence). V lost 3 bases and J 8 bases, leaving 14 bases between the germline ends. This CDR3 region has 13 residues. The CDR3 loop is CSASGSWFDEQFF. Here the CDR3 DNA reads TGCAGTGCTAGCGGGAGTTGGTTTGATGAGCAGTTCTTC.

This clonotype was observed a few times. The chain joins TRBV20-1 to TRBJ2-1; the match to TRBD2 covers 13 bases. CDR1 and CDR2 from the germline V gene are DFQATT and SNEGSKA (reference sequence). The CDR3 extends over 12 amino acids. J was trimmed by 7 bases and V by 6 bases; bases with no gene match: 0. The CDR3, as DNA: TGCAGTGCGGGACTAGCGGGGAATGAGCAGTTCTTC. Its translation is CSAGLAGNEQFF.

V and J are TRBV12-5 and TRBJ1-1; D is ambiguous. V dropped 2 bases and J dropped 2 bases, with 12 bases sitting between them. The germline gives CDR1 LGHNT, CDR2 FRNRAP. This CDR3 has 15 amino acids. The CDR3 DNA is TGTGCTAGTGGTTTGATCCACGGCATAAACACTGAAGCTTTCTTT. Protein product: CASGLIHGINTEAFF.

This chain joins TRBV29-1 and TRBJ2-6; 8 bases agree with TRBD1. Germline-derived CDR1 and CDR2 are SQVTM and ANQGSEA. V dropped 5 bases and J dropped 3; count of bases not matched to a gene: 9. The CDR3 has 16 residues. CDR3 residues: CSVQRTGKVGANVLTF. CDR3 coding DNA: TGCAGCGTTCAACGGACAGGGAAGGTTGGGGCCAACGTCCTGACTTTC.

In this sample, this clonotype turned up a few times. The rearrangement uses TRBV7-9 and TRBJ2-1; 7 bases match TRBD2. The CDR3 covers 13 residues. V lost 2 bases to trimming and J lost 10 bases; unmatched junction nucleotides: 5. The V gene's germline CDR1 is SEHNR and CDR2 FQNEAQ (reference sequence). The CDR3 protein is CASSLSAGSEQFF. CDR3 nucleotide sequence: TGTGCCAGCAGCTTATCAGCGGGAAGCGAGCAGTTCTTC.

This chain joins TRBV20-1 and TRBJ2-7; TRBD1 aligns across 8 bases. CDR3 size: 13 residues. Trimming took 5 bases from V and 6 from J; bases not matched to a gene: 9. Per germline, CDR1 DFQATT and CDR2 SNEGSKA (reference sequence). The DNA of the CDR3 is TGCAGTGCTCTCGACAGGGGAGTGGCCGAGCAGTACTTC. Translated: CSALDRGVAEQYF.

The chain links TRBV3-1 to TRBJ2-4; the match to TRBD2 covers 8 bases. The J call is doubtful: the DNA matches TRBJ2-7 better. The CDR3 extends over 14 amino acids. Germline V CDR1 and CDR2: LGHDT, YNNKEL (reference sequence). The CDR3 DNA sequence: TGTGCCAGCAGCCACGGGACTAGAGGGGGCGAGCAGTACTTC. Protein: CASSHGTRGGEQYF.

The chain uses TRBV20-1 and TRBJ2-7, with 7 positions matching TRBD1. CDR1 and CDR2 from the germline V gene are DFQATT and SNEGSKA (reference sequence). The CDR3 length is 13 residues. The trim removed 1 base at V and 3 bases at J, leaving 3 bases unmatched. The CDR3 is CSARVAGGYEQYF. Here the CDR3 DNA reads TGCAGTGCTAGAGTCGCAGGGGGCTACGAGCAGTACTTC.